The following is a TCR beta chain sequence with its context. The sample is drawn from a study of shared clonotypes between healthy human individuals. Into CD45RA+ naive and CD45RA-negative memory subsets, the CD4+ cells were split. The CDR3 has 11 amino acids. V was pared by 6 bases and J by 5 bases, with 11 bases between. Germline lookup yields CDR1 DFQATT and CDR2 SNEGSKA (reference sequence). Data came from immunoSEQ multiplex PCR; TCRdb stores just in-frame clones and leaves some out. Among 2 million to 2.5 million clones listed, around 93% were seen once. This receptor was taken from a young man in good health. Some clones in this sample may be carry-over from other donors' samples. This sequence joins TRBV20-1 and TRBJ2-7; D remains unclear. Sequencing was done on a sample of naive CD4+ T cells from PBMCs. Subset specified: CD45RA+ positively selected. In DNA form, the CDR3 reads TGCAGTGCCGTGCGAACCGACGAGCAGTACTTC. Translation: CSAVRTDEQYF.